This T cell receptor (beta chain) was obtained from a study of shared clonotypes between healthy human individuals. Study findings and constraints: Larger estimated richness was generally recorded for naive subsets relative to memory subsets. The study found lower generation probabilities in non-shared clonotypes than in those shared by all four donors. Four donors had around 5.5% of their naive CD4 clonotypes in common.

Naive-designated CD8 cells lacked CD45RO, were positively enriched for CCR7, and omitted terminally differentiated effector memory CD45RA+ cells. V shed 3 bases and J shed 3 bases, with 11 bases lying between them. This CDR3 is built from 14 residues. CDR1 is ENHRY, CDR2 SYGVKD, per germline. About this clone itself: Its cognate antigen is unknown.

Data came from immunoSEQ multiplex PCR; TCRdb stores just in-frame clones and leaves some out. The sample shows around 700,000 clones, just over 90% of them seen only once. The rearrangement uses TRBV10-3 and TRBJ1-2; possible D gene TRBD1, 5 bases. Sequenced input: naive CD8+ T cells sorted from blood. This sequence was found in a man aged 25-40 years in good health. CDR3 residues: CAISDPGSHYGYTF. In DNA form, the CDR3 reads TGTGCCATCAGTGACCCAGGGTCCCACTATGGCTACACCTTC.